The entry below describes one T cell receptor (beta chain). This clonotype was observed a handful of times. Its target antigen remains unknown. No qualities accompany the bases; no much larger clone lies one base away. This was a case-control study nested in a cohort of healthcare workers in London, UK, who had nasopharyngeal swab PCR tests and blood samples taken every week. Healthcare workers were recruited during the week of the UK lockdown, between 23 and 31 March 2020, and followed weekly for up to 16 weeks. This entry is derived from a study of early T cells in non-severe SARS-CoV-2 infection (dated by TCRdb to about 2021). Broadly, across the study: TCR sequencing used bulk RNA from unsorted whole blood, so alpha and beta chains could not be paired.

The research as a whole found: VDJdb matching was skewed toward anti-spike CD8 responses, so virus-specific expansions were likely underestimated and private and CD4 specificities were missed.

Library preparation was by 5' RACE. The sequencer was a NextSeq 500. Unique molecular identifiers were attached to individual cDNA molecules in the TCR library protocol so that sequencing error and PCR bias could be corrected. Sequencing covered both TCR alpha and beta chains, and within each sample the abundances of alpha and beta sequences were tightly co-correlated. From the authors' description of their analysis: Decombinator V4 was used to annotate TCR sequences for V gene, J gene and CDR3. TCRs were defined as expanded if a significant change between any two time points was detected under a Poisson model with p below 0.0001. TCR abundances were normalised to the total number of TCRs sequenced per sample and were expressed as counts per million. TRAV1-2 paired with TRAJ12, TRAJ20 or TRAJ33 defined MAIT TCRs, while TRAV10 paired with TRAJ18 defined iNKT TCRs. VDJdb, accessed 1 November 2021, was searched for CMV, EBV and SARS-CoV-2 annotated TCRs, excluding TCRs annotated for multiple antigens. TCRdb reanalyzed the raw reads on its own, using fastp at Q25 for trimming and MiXCR for clone calling, and kept in-frame beta chains. Each entry is one CDR3 protein sequence, shown with its most common DNA and genes. The V and J calls come from TCRdb's annotation, not from the publication. This sample gives some 82,000 distinct CDR3 sequences in total; around 12% of them show up just once. The ten largest make up 4% to 4.5% of the sample.

Its CDR3 holds 17 amino acids, cysteine through phenylalanine. Kept here is only the CDR3 DNA, which spans 51 bases and is read in frame from base 1. The germline V gene (reference sequence) sets CDR1 to DFQATT and CDR2 to SNEGSKA. Unmatched junction bases come to 18, with V trimmed by 2 bases and J by 7 bases. The sequence derives from an adult who was a healthcare worker with PCR-confirmed SARS-CoV-2 infection or an uninfected control (not recorded which). Material: whole blood, obtained at baseline. The sequence links TRBV20-1 to TRBJ2-7; the central 9 bases match TRBD2. The CDR3 in this case is CSARQYLLREGHWEQYF. The nucleotides read TGCAGTGCTAGACAATACTTATTGCGGGAGGGCCACTGGGAGCAGTACTTC.